Each of the 30 T cell receptor beta chains below was sequenced from the same sample in a study of cytomegalovirus exposure and HLA in healthy donors. The PCR used 60 Vbeta and 13 Jbeta primers. Sequenced by immunoSEQ multiplex PCR; TCRdb stores in-frame clones only, minus some. The sample holds more than 90,000 clones, under 85% seen once. Sequenced input: PBMCs. The receptor source for this set is a woman between 35 and 50 years old in good health and CMV-seronegative.

V gene TRBV27 combines with J gene TRBJ2-2; TRBD2 agrees at 13 bases. The CDR3 spans 16 residues. Germline V CDR1 and CDR2: MNHEY, SMNVEV (reference sequence). The junction had 5 bases not matched to a gene; V was cut back by 5 bases and J by 5 bases. CDR3 in DNA: TGTGCCAGCAGTCACCTGACTAGCGGGAGGACCGGGGAGCTGTTTTTT. Translating gives CASSHLTSGRTGELFF.

This chain joins TRBV5-6 and TRBJ2-1; possibly TRBD1 for D (5 bases). This CDR3 region has 15 residues. Germline CDR1 and CDR2: SGHDT and YYEEEE. Trimming took 0 bases from V and 2 from J, leaving 9 bases between them. CDR3 amino acids: CASSLGQLTYNEQFF. DNA of the CDR3: TGTGCCAGCAGCTTGGGACAGCTTACCTACAATGAGCAGTTCTTC.

The chain couples TRBV6-5 to TRBJ2-7; TRBD2 aligns across 8 bases. The V and J ends lost 6 bases and 7 bases, in that order; junction bases with no gene match: 14. CDR3 size: 15 residues. Per germline, CDR1 MNHEY and CDR2 SVGAGI. In DNA form, the CDR3 reads TGTGCCAGCAGGTCCGGGACTAGACGGATGGGGGAGCAGTACTTC. Translation: CASRSGTRRMGEQYF.

This clone has more than one count but fewer than ten. The V and J genes are TRBV2 and TRBJ1-1, with D uncertain. The CDR3 sequence is 13 residues long. Trimming removed 7 bases at V and 0 bases at J, with 9 bases between. Germline loops: CDR1 SNHLY, CDR2 FYNNEI. CDR3 residues: CASKALMNTEAFF. Here the CDR3 DNA reads TGTGCCAGCAAAGCATTGATGAACACTGAAGCTTTCTTT.

The sample holds a few counts of this clone. The chain has TRBV5-1 and TRBJ1-1; TRBD1 is a possible D gene (5 bases). Between the trimmed V and J ends, which lost 3 bases and 2 bases, there was a span of 14 bases. Per germline, CDR1 SGHRS and CDR2 YFSETQ. CDR3 length: 15 residues. The CDR3 DNA follows: TGCGCCAGCAGCTCGGCAGGGCTCCTCAACACTGAAGCTTTCTTT. Encoded protein: CASSSAGLLNTEAFF.

The V call is TRBV7-9, the J call TRBJ1-2; possible D gene TRBD1, 5 bases. Germline CDR1 reads SEHNR; CDR2 reads FQNEAQ (reference sequence). The V end lost 7 bases, the J end lost 5 bases, and 17 bases lay between the germline ends. The CDR3 is 14 residues long. CDR3 residues: CASTPTEEGYGYTF. The CDR3, as DNA: TGTGCCAGCACCCCCACTGAGGAGGGGTATGGCTACACCTTC.

The rearrangement uses TRBV28 and TRBJ2-7; D gene unclear. Germline lookup yields CDR1 MDHEN and CDR2 SYDVKM. Between the trimmed V and J ends, which lost 6 bases and 3 bases, there was a span of 6 bases. The CDR3 spans 11 residues. DNA of the CDR3: TGTGCCAGCAGGAACTTCTACGAGCAGTACTTC. It is translated as CASRNFYEQYF.

The V call is TRBV28, the J call TRBJ2-3; 10 bases map to TRBD2. V gave up 4 bases and J gave up 1 base; unmatched junction bases: 5. CDR3 length equals 16 residues. Per the germline V gene, CDR1 is MDHEN and CDR2 is SYDVKM. CDR3 DNA sequence: TGTGCCAGCAGTTCTCTAGCGGGAGTCGGCACAGATACGCAGTATTTT. Its protein is CASSSLAGVGTDTQYF.

The chain links TRBV5-1 to TRBJ1-1; D perhaps matches TRBD1 (6 bases). The V gene's germline CDR1 is SGHRS and CDR2 YFSETQ. The germline V and J ends were trimmed by 3 bases and 5 bases, with 14 bases remaining between them. This CDR3 comprises 14 residues. As DNA, the CDR3 is TGCGCCAGCAGCTCGGCGGGGGGGCCTACTGAAGCTTTCTTT. Translated: CASSSAGGPTEAFF.

This chain joins TRBV11-3 and TRBJ2-2; D gene unclear. There are 15 residues in the CDR3. The V end was cut by 2 bases, the J end by 2 bases, with 9 bases between. Germline values: CDR1 SGHNT, CDR2 YENEEA. In nucleotides, the CDR3 is TGTGCCAGCAGCTTAAACAGCCTTAACACCGGGGAGCTGTTTTTT. Protein product: CASSLNSLNTGELFF. Looking up the rest from reference TRBV11-3 and TRBJ2-2 gives the full variable domain: EAGVVQSPRYKIIEKKQPVAFWCNPISGHNTLYWYLQNLGQGPELLIRYENEEAVDDSQLPKDRFSAERLKGVDSTLKIQPAELGDSAVYLCASSLNSLNTGELFFGEGSRLTVL.

The chain uses TRBV18 and TRBJ2-2; 9 positions match TRBD2. The CDR3 is 16 amino acids. V was pared by 8 bases and J by 1 base, with 8 bases of the junction left unmatched. CDR1 KGHSH and CDR2 LQKENI come from the germline V gene. CDR3 in DNA: TGTGCCAGCACCCAACTAGCGGGCGGGAACACCGGGGAGCTGTTTTTT. Translation: CASTQLAGGNTGELFF.

The J gene is TRBJ1-1, the V gene TRBV28; 9 bases match TRBD1. With 11 bases clipped from V and 4 bases from J, the junction kept 14 bases outside the gene matches. The CDR3 is 15 residues long. Germline V gene data show CDR1 as MDHEN and CDR2 as SYDVKM. CDR3 residues: CACRDRDGRLTEAFF. CDR3 DNA: TGTGCCTGTAGGGACAGGGACGGGAGGCTCACTGAAGCTTTCTTT.

This clone was counted between two and nine times. This chain joins TRBV19 and TRBJ1-4; no reliable D call. The CDR3 runs to 12 residues. Germline assignment: CDR1 LNHDA and CDR2 SQIVND (reference sequence). V lost 7 bases to trimming and J lost 10 bases, with 13 bases between them. In DNA, the CDR3 is TGTGCCAGTATTAACTCTGGTGGAAAACTGTTTTTT. The encoded protein is CASINSGGKLFF.

DNA for the CDR3: TGTGCCACCCTGCGCAGGGTGGATTCTAACTATGGCTACACCTTC. It specifies CATLRRVDSNYGYTF. This rearrangement joins TRBV28 to TRBJ1-2; D might be TRBD1 (5 bases). The CDR3 spans 15 residues. The V gene lost 10 bases and the J gene lost 0 bases, with 18 bases spanning the gap. Germline loops: CDR1 MDHEN, CDR2 SYDVKM.

This sequence joins TRBV6-5 and TRBJ1-5, with 11 bases identical to TRBD1. The CDR3 is made up of 15 amino acids. Unmatched junction bases numbered 6, after V lost 4 bases and J lost 7 bases. CDR1 and CDR2 (germline): MNHEY, SVGAGI. In DNA, the CDR3 is TGTGCCAGCAGTTCGGACAGGGGGCGTAACCAGCCCCAGCATTTT. Translating gives CASSSDRGRNQPQHF.

The rearrangement uses TRBV19 and TRBJ1-2; 12 bases agree with TRBD1. The germline V gene has CDR1 LNHDA and CDR2 SQIVND (reference sequence). J lost 14 bases, V lost 4 bases, and 14 bases had no gene match. This CDR3 region has 15 residues. CDR3 region: CASSNPGTGGLRGTF. CDR3 sequence (DNA): TGTGCCAGTAGTAACCCGGGGACAGGGGGCCTACGAGGAACCTTC. The full variable domain, its missing parts supplied by reference TRBV19 and TRBJ1-2, is DGGITQSPKYLFRKEGQNVTLSCEQNLNHDAMYWYRQDPGQGLRLIYYSQIVNDFQKGDIAEGYSVSREKKESFPLTVTSAQKNPTAFYLCASSNPGTGGLRGTFGSGTRLTVV.

The chain employs TRBV7-9 and TRBJ2-3; 7 bases are a match to TRBD2. Germline V gene sequence: CDR1 SEHNR, CDR2 FQNEAQ (reference sequence). The CDR3 contains 14 residues. V lost 2 bases, J lost 3 bases, and 2 bases stayed unmatched. The DNA of the CDR3 is TGTGCCAGCAGCTTATCTAGCGGAACAGATACGCAGTATTTT. Protein: CASSLSSGTDTQYF. Full variable domain (rest looked up from reference TRBV7-9 and TRBJ2-3): DTGVSQNPRHKITKRGQNVTFRCDPISEHNRLYWYRQTLGQGPEFLTYFQNEAQLEKSRLLSDRFSAERPKGSFSTLEIQRTEQGDSAMYLCASSLSSGTDTQYFGPGTRLTVL.

This chain connects TRBV9 to TRBJ1-1; 8 bases map to TRBD1. CDR3 size: 15 residues. The germline CDR1 and CDR2 sequences are SGDLS and YYNGEE. J lost 5 bases, V lost 4 bases, and 10 bases had no gene match. The CDR3 reads CASSLGQGGGTEAFF. The CDR3 coding sequence is TGTGCCAGCAGCTTAGGACAGGGTGGAGGTACTGAAGCTTTCTTT.

The chain links TRBV7-2 to TRBJ1-5; tentative D call: TRBD1 (6 bases). V lost 5 bases to trimming and J lost 6 bases, with 11 bases between them. This CDR3 contains 13 residues. CDR1 SGHTA and CDR2 FQGNSA come from the germline V gene. CDR3 sequence reads: CASSKQGSQPQHF. The CDR3 DNA is TGTGCCAGCAGCAAACAGGGATCTCAGCCCCAGCATTTT.

This clone is deemed medium-sized. The chain employs TRBV6-4 and TRBJ1-2; 7 bases map to TRBD1. This CDR3 spans 17 amino acids. The germline V gene encodes CDR1 MRHNA and CDR2 SNTAGT. V gave up 0 bases and J gave up 5 bases; unmatched junction bases: 12. CDR3 in amino acids: CASSDSPGTVLVYGYTF. The CDR3 DNA reads as TGTGCCAGCAGTGACTCCCCAGGGACAGTTCTCGTTTATGGCTACACCTTC.

CDR3 nucleotide sequence: TGTGCCAGCAGCTCACTAGCGGAGGGCCCTTTGAACACCGGGGAGCTGTTTTTT. Amino acid sequence: CASSSLAEGPLNTGELFF. The V and J genes are TRBV7-9 and TRBJ2-2, with 8 bases aligning to TRBD2. The trim removed 4 bases at V and 1 base at J, leaving 11 bases unmatched. Germline-derived CDR1 and CDR2 are SEHNR and FQNEAQ (reference sequence). The CDR3 length is 18 residues.

The chain is built from TRBV30 and TRBJ1-1; tentative D call: TRBD1 (5 bases). Germline V gene lookup returns CDR1 GTSNPN and CDR2 SVGIG (reference sequence). The V end was cut by 7 bases, the J end by 0 bases, with 18 bases between. This CDR3 is built from 15 residues. This CDR3 is CASSNRVGVNTEAFF. The CDR3 DNA reads TGTGCCTCCTCCAATCGTGTAGGGGTGAACACTGAAGCTTTCTTT. Full variable domain (outside the CDR3, taken from reference TRBV30 and TRBJ1-1): SQTIHQWPATLVQPVGSPLSLECTVEGTSNPNLYWYRQAAGRGLQLLFYSVGIGQISSEVPQNLSASRPQDRQFILSSKKLLLSDSGFYLCASSNRVGVNTEAFFGQGTRLTVV.

This clone has only one observation. The chain employs TRBV2 and TRBJ2-1, with 9 bases fitting TRBD2. Germline V gene lookup returns CDR1 SNHLY and CDR2 FYNNEI. With V trimmed by 8 bases and J by 7 bases, 6 bases remained unmatched. CDR3 length: 13 residues. The CDR3 region is CASFLAGVNEQFF. In DNA, the CDR3 is TGTGCCAGCTTTTTAGCGGGGGTTAATGAGCAGTTCTTC.

This clone was recorded a few times. V usage is TRBV6-1 and J usage is TRBJ2-7; 9 bases match TRBD1. V gave up 10 bases and J gave up 6 bases; unmatched junction bases: 4. Germline CDR1 MNHNS, CDR2 SASEGT. The CDR3 extends over 11 amino acids. The CDR3 nucleotides are TGTGCCACCTTGACAGGGGGCGAGCAGTACTTC. Translated: CATLTGGEQYF.

This clone was seen a handful of times. V and J are TRBV6-5 and TRBJ1-3, with no clear D. CDR1 and CDR2 from the germline V gene are MNHEY and SVGAGI. CDR3 length equals 14 residues. V was shortened by 5 bases and J by 0 bases, with 8 bases between the two germline ends. In DNA form, the CDR3 reads TGTGCCAGCAGTCTGAGCTCCTCTGGAAACACCATATATTTT. Residues: CASSLSSSGNTIYF.

V is TRBV10-3 and J is TRBJ1-5, with D possibly matching TRBD1 (5 bases). The V gene's germline CDR1 is ENHRY and CDR2 SYGVKD. The CDR3 is made up of 14 amino acids. V lost 11 bases and J 5 bases, leaving 19 bases between the germline ends. The CDR3 DNA reads TGTGCCGTTCGGGACTTCCTAGGGGATCAGCCCCAGCATTTT. This codes for CAVRDFLGDQPQHF.

The genes are TRBV7-9 and TRBJ2-1; D might be TRBD1 (5 bases). V was clipped by 1 base and J by 15 bases, with 10 bases between them. The length of the CDR3 is 11 residues. The germline V gene has CDR1 SEHNR and CDR2 FQNEAQ (reference sequence). CDR3 coding DNA: TGTGCCAGCAGCTTAGAGGGCCAGGGGTTCTTC. Its protein product is CASSLEGQGFF.

The chain recombines TRBV6-1 with TRBJ1-6; 7 bases align to TRBD1. After removal of 6 bases from V and 7 bases from J, the junction contained 6 bases not matched to a gene. CDR3 length: 14 residues. In germline, CDR1 is MNHNS, CDR2 SASEGT. The CDR3 region is CASRSTGLNSPLHF. CDR3 nucleotide sequence: TGTGCCAGCAGGTCGACAGGGCTGAATTCACCCCTCCACTTT.

The chain employs TRBV7-9 and TRBJ1-4; D is ambiguous. Per germline, CDR1 SEHNR and CDR2 FQNEAQ (reference sequence). V dropped 1 base and J dropped 7 bases, with 10 bases sitting between them. This CDR3 has 14 amino acids. The CDR3 bases are TGTGCCAGCAGCTTAGAGTCGGCGGGTGAAAAACTGTTTTTT. Its translation is CASSLESAGEKLFF.

This clone occurred a few times. This chain links TRBV6-5 with TRBJ1-3; no definite D call. The CDR3 extends over 11 amino acids. Per the germline V gene, CDR1 is MNHEY and CDR2 is SVGAGI. The V gene lost 10 bases and the J gene lost 2 bases, with 6 bases spanning the gap. CDR3 amino acids: CATGTGNTIYF. The DNA for the CDR3 is TGTGCCACCGGGACTGGAAACACCATATATTTT.